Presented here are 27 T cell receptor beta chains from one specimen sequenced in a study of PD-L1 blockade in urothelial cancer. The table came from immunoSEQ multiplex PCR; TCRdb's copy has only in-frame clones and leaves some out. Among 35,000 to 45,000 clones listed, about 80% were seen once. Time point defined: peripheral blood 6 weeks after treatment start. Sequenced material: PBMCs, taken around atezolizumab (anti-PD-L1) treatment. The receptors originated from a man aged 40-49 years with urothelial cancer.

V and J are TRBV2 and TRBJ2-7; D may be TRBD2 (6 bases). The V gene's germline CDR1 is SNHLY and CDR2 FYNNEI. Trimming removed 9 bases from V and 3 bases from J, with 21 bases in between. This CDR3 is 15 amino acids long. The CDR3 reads CASKILANQGYEQYF. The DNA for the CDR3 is TGTGCCAGTAAAATACTAGCAAACCAAGGCTACGAGCAGTACTTC.

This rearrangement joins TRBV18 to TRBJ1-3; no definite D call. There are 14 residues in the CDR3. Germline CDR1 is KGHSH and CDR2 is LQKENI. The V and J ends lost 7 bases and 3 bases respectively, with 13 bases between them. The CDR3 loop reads CASFPQGGGNTIYF. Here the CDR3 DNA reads TGTGCCAGCTTCCCCCAAGGCGGTGGAAACACCATATATTTT.

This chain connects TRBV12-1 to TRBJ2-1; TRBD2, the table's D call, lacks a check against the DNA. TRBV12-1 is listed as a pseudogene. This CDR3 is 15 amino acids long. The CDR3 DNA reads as TGTGCCAGCAGCGTTAGCGGGATAGATTACAATGAGCAGTTCTTC. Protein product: CASSVSGIDYNEQFF.

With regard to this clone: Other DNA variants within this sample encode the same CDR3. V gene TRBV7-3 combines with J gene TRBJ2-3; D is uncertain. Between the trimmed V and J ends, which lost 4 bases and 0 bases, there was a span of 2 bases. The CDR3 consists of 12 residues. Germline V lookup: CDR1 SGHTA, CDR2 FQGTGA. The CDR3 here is CASSSSTDTQYF. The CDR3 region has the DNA TGTGCCAGCAGCTCGAGCACAGATACGCAGTATTTT. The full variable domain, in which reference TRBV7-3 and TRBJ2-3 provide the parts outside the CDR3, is GAGVSQTPSNKVTEKGKYVELRCDPISGHTALYWYRQSLGQGPEFLIYFQGTGAADDSGLPNDRFFAVRPEGSVSTLKIQRTERGDSAVYLCASSSSTDTQYFGPGTRLTVL.

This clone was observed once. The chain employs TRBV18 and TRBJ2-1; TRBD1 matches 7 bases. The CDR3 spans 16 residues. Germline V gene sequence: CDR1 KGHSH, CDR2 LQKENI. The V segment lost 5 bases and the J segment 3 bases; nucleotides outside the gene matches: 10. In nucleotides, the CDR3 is TGTGCCAGCTCAACGACAGGGTTTGTTCGCTACAATGAGCAGTTCTTC. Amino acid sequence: CASSTTGFVRYNEQFF.

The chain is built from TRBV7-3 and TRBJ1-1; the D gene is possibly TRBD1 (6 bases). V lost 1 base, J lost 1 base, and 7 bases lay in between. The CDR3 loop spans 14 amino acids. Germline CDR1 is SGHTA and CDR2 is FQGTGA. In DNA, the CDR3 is TGTGCCAGCAGCTTAAACAGGGCGAACACTGAAGCTTTCTTT. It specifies CASSLNRANTEAFF. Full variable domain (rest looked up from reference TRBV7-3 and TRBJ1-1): GAGVSQTPSNKVTEKGKYVELRCDPISGHTALYWYRQSLGQGPEFLIYFQGTGAADDSGLPNDRFFAVRPEGSVSTLKIQRTERGDSAVYLCASSLNRANTEAFFGQGTRLTVV.

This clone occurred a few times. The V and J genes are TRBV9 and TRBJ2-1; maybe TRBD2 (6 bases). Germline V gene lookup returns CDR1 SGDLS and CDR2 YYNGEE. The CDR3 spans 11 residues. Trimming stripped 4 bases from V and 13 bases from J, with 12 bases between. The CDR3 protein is CASSPGTEQFF. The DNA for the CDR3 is TGTGCCAGCAGCCCTGGGACTGAACAGTTCTTC.

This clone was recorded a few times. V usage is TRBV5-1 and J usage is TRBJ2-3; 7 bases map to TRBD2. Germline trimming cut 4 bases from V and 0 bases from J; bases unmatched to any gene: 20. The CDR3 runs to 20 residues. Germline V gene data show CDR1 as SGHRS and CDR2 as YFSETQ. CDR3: CASSPLVWSGKRTSTDTQYF. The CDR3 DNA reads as TGCGCCAGCAGCCCCCTCGTTTGGAGCGGGAAGAGAACTAGCACAGATACGCAGTATTTT.

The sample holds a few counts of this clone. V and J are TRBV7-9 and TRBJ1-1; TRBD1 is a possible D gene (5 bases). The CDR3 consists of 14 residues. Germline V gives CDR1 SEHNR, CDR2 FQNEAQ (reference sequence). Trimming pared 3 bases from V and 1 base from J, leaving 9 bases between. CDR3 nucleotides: TGTGCCAGCAGCTTGGTTGGACAGAACACTGAAGCTTTCTTT. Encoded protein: CASSLVGQNTEAFF.

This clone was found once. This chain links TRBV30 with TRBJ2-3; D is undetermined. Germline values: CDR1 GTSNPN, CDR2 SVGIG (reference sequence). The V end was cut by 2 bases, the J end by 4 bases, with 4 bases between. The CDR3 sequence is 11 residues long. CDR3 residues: CAWSPADTQYF. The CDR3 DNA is TGTGCCTGGAGTCCGGCAGATACGCAGTATTTT. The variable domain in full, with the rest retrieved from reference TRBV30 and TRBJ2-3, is SQTIHQWPATLVQPVGSPLSLECTVEGTSNPNLYWYRQAAGRGLQLLFYSVGIGQISSEVPQNLSASRPQDRQFILSSKKLLLSDSGFYLCAWSPADTQYFGPGTRLTVL.

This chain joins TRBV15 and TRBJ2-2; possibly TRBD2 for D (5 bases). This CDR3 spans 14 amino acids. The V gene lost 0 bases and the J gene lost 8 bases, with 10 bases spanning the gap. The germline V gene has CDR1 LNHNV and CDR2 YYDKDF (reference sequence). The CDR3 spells CATSRDVREGELFF. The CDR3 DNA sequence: TGTGCCACCAGCAGAGATGTACGGGAAGGGGAGCTGTTTTTT.

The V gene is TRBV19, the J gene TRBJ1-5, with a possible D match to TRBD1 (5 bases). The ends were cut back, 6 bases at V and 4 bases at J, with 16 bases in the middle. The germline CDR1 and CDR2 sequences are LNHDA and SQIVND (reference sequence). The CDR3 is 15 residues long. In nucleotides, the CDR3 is TGTGCCAGTAGCGGGGGAAGGCAGCCAAATCAGCCCCAGCATTTT. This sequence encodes CASSGGRQPNQPQHF.

The CDR3 loop reads CASSSLRGGEGGYTF. The CDR3 bases are TGTGCCAGCAGTTCCCTACGGGGGGGTGAGGGGGGCTACACCTTC. The chain combines TRBV28 with TRBJ1-2; maybe TRBD1 (5 bases). The V gene's germline CDR1 is MDHEN and CDR2 SYDVKM. Trimming pared 4 bases from V and 8 bases from J, leaving 20 bases between. This CDR3 comprises 15 residues.

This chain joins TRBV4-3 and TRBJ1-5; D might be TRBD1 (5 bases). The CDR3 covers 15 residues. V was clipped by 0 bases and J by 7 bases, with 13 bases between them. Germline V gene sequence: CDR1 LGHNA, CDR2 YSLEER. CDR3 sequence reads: CASSQEGGRGQPQHF. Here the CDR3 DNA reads TGCGCCAGCAGCCAAGAGGGGGGTAGGGGCCAGCCCCAGCATTTT.

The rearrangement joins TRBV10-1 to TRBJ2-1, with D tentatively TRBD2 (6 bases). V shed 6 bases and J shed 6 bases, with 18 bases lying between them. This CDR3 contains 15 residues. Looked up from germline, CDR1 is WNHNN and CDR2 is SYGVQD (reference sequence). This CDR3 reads CASSETSFGSNEQFF. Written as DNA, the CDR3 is TGCGCCAGCAGCGAGACTAGTTTTGGCTCCAATGAGCAGTTCTTC.

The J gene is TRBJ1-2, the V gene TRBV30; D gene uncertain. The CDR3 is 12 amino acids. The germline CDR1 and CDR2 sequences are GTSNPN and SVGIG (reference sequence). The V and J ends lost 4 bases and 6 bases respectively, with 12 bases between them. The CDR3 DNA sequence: TGTGCCTGGACTGAACAGAGGGATGGCTACACCTTC. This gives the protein CAWTEQRDGYTF.

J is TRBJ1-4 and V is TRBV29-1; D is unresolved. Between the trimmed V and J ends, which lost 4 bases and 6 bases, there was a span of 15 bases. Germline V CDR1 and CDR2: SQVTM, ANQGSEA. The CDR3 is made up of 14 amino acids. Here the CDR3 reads CSVGSGVAYEKLFF. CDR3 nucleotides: TGCAGCGTTGGATCTGGGGTAGCGTATGAAAAACTGTTTTTT. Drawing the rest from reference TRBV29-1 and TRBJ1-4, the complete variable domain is SAVISQKPSRDICQRGTSLTIQCQVDSQVTMMFWYRQQPGQSLTLIATANQGSEATYESGFVIDKFPISRPNLTFSTLTVSNMSPEDSSIYLCSVGSGVAYEKLFFGSGTQLSVL.

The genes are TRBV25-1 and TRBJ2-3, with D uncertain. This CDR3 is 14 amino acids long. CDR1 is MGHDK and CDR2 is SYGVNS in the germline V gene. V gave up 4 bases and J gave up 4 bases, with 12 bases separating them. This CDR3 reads CASSAPRLADTQYF. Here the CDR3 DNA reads TGTGCCAGCAGTGCCCCCCGGCTAGCAGATACGCAGTATTTT. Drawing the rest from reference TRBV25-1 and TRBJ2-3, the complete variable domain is EADIYQTPRYLVIGTGKKITLECSQTMGHDKMYWYQQDPGMELHLIHYSYGVNSTEKGDLSSESTVSRIRTEHFPLTLESARPSHTSQYLCASSAPRLADTQYFGPGTRLTVL.

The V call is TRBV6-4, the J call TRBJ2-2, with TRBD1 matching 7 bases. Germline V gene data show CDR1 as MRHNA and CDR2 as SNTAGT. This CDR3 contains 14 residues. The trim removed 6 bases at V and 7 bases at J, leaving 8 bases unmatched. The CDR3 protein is CASRRQGSGGELFF. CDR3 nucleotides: TGTGCCAGCAGGCGACAGGGTTCCGGCGGGGAGCTGTTTTTT.

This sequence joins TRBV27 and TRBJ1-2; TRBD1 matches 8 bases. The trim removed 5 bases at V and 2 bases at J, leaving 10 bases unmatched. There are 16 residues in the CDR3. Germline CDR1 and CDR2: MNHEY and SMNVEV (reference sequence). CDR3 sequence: CASSTRDRTGNYGYTF. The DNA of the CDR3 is TGTGCCAGCAGTACACGGGACAGGACAGGGAACTATGGCTACACCTTC.

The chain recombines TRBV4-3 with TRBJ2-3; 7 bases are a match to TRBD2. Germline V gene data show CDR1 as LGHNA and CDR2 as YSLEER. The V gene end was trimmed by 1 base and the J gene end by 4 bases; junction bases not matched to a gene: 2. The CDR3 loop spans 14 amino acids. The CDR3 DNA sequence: TGCGCCAGCAGCCAAGCGGGAGGACCAGATACGCAGTATTTT. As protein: CASSQAGGPDTQYF.

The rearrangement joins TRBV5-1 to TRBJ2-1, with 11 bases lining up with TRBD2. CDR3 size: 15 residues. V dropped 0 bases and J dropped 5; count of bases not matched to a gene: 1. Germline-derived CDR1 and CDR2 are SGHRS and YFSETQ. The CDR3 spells CASSLEGLADNEQFF. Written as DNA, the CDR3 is TGCGCCAGCAGCTTGGAGGGACTAGCGGACAATGAGCAGTTCTTC.

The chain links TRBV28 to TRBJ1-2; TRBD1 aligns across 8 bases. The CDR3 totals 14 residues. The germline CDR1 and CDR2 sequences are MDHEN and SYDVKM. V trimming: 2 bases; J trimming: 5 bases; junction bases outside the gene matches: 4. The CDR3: CASSLGRGRYGYTF. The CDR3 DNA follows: TGTGCCAGCAGTTTAGGCAGGGGGCGATATGGCTACACCTTC.

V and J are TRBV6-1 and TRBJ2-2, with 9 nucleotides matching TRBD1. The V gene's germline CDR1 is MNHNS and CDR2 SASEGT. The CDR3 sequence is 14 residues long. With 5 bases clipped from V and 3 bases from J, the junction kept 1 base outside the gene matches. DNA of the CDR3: TGTGCCAGCAGTTGGACAGGGGACACCGGGGAGCTGTTTTTT. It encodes CASSWTGDTGELFF.

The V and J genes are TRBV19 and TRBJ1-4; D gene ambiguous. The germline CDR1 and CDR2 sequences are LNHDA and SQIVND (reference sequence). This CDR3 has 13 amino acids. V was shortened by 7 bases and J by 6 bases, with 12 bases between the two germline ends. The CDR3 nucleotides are TGTGCCAGTAAGAGGGCAGGAGATGAAAAACTGTTTTTT. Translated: CASKRAGDEKLFF.

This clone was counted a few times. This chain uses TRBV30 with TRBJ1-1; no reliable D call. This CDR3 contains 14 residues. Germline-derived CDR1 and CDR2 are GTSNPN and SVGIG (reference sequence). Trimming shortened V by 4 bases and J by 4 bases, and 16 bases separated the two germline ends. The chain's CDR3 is CAWNYLPGITEAFF. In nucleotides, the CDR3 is TGTGCCTGGAATTACCTGCCGGGAATCACTGAAGCTTTCTTT.

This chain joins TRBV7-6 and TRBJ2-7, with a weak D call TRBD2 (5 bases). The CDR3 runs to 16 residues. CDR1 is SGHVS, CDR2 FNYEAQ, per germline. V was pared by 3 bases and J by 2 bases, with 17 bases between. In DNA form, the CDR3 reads TGTGCCAGCAGCTTTTCCGGGGTCGCTGGCGCCTACGAGCAGTACTTC. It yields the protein CASSFSGVAGAYEQYF.